These T cell receptor beta chains were read from a single sample in a study of T-cell memory formation after mild COVID-19. TCRdb itself ran the 5' RACE reads through MiXCR, one entry per CDR3 protein. Counted here are roughly 190,000 distinct CDR3 sequences, more than 25% occurring once; the ten biggest clones make up about an eighth. Sequencing was carried out using PBMCs or a T cell subset sorted from them (not recorded which). Receptor source: an adult woman who had mild COVID-19 (a few samples of this study predate the infection). Cell type and time point are not known. CDR3s include the opening cysteine and the closing phenylalanine or tryptophan. The D gene is left open where the match is weak. Part of the rows lack a size; the others show once, few, many or a class for expanded clones.

v_call: TRBV20-1; j_call: TRBJ2-7; d_call: TRBD1; clone_size: few; cdr3_aa: CSASTGTDFYEQYF; cdr3_nt: TGCAGTGCTAGCACCGGGACAGATTTCTACGAGCAGTACTTC
v_call: TRBV6-2/TRBV6-3; j_call: TRBJ2-5; d_call: -; clone_size: -; cdr3_aa: CASTLTLGPNGETQYF; cdr3_nt: TGTGCCAGCACTTTAACGTTGGGACCCAACGGGGAGACCCAGTACTTC
v_call: TRBV29-1; j_call: TRBJ2-3; d_call: TRBD1; clone_size: few; cdr3_aa: CSVDIPGTGATDTQYF; cdr3_nt: TGCAGCGTTGACATCCCGGGGACAGGGGCCACAGATACGCAGTATTTT
v_call: TRBV5-1; j_call: TRBJ2-1; d_call: -; clone_size: -; cdr3_aa: CASSAGSPLNEQFF; cdr3_nt: TGCGCCAGCAGCGCTGGATCCCCTCTCAATGAGCAGTTCTTC
v_call: TRBV4-1; j_call: TRBJ1-2; d_call: -; clone_size: -; cdr3_aa: CASSFAGQRSGGYTF; cdr3_nt: TGCGCCAGCAGTTTCGCCGGACAGCGCTCTGGAGGCTACACCTTC
v_call: TRBV29-1; j_call: TRBJ2-1; d_call: -; clone_size: -; cdr3_aa: CSVVLHNEQFF; cdr3_nt: TGCAGCGTTGTCCTCCACAATGAGCAGTTCTTC
v_call: TRBV3-1; j_call: TRBJ1-1; d_call: -; clone_size: few; cdr3_aa: CASSPGGEAFF; cdr3_nt: TGTGCCAGCAGCCCGGGAGGTGAAGCTTTCTTT
v_call: TRBV29-1; j_call: TRBJ2-3; d_call: TRBD1; clone_size: -; cdr3_aa: CSGDPRDRAFTDTQYF; cdr3_nt: TGCAGCGGGGACCCGCGGGACAGGGCTTTCACAGATACGCAGTATTTT
v_call: TRBV7-8; j_call: TRBJ1-5; d_call: -; clone_size: -; cdr3_aa: CASSFVRDNQPQHF; cdr3_nt: TGTGCCAGCAGCTTTGTGAGGGATAATCAGCCCCAGCATTTT
v_call: TRBV9; j_call: TRBJ2-3; d_call: TRBD2; clone_size: -; cdr3_aa: CASSVDGAGGLRDTQYF; cdr3_nt: TGTGCCAGCAGCGTAGACGGAGCGGGGGGGCTTAGAGATACGCAGTATTTT
v_call: TRBV7-9; j_call: TRBJ2-5; d_call: -; clone_size: few; cdr3_aa: CASSPPAEETQYF; cdr3_nt: TGTGCCAGCAGCCCCCCAGCTGAGGAGACCCAGTACTTC
v_call: TRBV20-1; j_call: TRBJ1-5; d_call: -; clone_size: -; cdr3_aa: CSARGLNQPQHF; cdr3_nt: TGCAGTGCCCGGGGTTTGAATCAGCCCCAGCATTTT
v_call: TRBV9; j_call: TRBJ2-7; d_call: -; clone_size: -; cdr3_aa: CASSGGGYEKYF; cdr3_nt: TGTGCCAGCAGCGGTGGAGGCTACGAGAAGTACTTC
v_call: TRBV29-1; j_call: TRBJ2-1; d_call: -; clone_size: few; cdr3_aa: CSVYRAGGEQFF; cdr3_nt: TGCAGCGTCTACCGAGCCGGGGGTGAGCAGTTCTTC
v_call: TRBV2; j_call: TRBJ2-5; d_call: -; clone_size: few; cdr3_aa: CASNFGRTYLETQYF; cdr3_nt: TGTGCCAGCAACTTCGGGCGGACATATCTGGAGACCCAGTACTTC
v_call: TRBV5-1; j_call: TRBJ2-1; d_call: TRBD2; clone_size: -; cdr3_aa: CASRASGNNEQFF; cdr3_nt: TGCGCCAGCAGGGCTAGCGGGAACAATGAGCAGTTCTTC
v_call: TRBV4-3; j_call: TRBJ2-7; d_call: -; clone_size: -; cdr3_aa: CAISQEEGLTYEQYF; cdr3_nt: TGCGCCATCAGCCAAGAGGAGGGGCTAACCTACGAGCAGTACTTC
v_call: TRBV5-6; j_call: TRBJ2-7; d_call: -; clone_size: -; cdr3_aa: CASSLKGESYEQYF; cdr3_nt: TGTGCCAGCAGCTTGAAGGGTGAATCCTACGAGCAGTACTTC
v_call: TRBV5-8; j_call: TRBJ1-4; d_call: -; clone_size: once; cdr3_aa: CASSFGANEKLFF; cdr3_nt: TGTGCCAGCAGCTTCGGAGCTAATGAAAAACTGTTTTTT
v_call: TRBV12-3/TRBV12-4; j_call: TRBJ2-7; d_call: -; clone_size: -; cdr3_aa: CATTKHGSNEQYF; cdr3_nt: TGTGCCACCACTAAACATGGTTCTAACGAGCAGTACTTC